These T cell receptor beta chains were read from a single sample in a study of post-analysis software for immune sequencing data. MiXCR, applied by TCRdb to the PCR reads, yields one record per CDR3 protein. The sample lists hundreds of thousands of distinct CDR3 sequences; around 27% were seen once. Sample: blood. The receptors were gathered from a girl aged 10 to 17 with multiple sclerosis. The CDR3 runs from the conserved cysteine through the conserved F or W. A D gene is named only where the DNA matches it firmly. Rows may omit the clone size; those that give it use once, few, many or a size class.

d_gene	j_gene	v_gene	abundance	CDR3aa	CDR3nt
TRBD1	TRBJ1-2	TRBV29-1	-	CSVFTGQGRYGYTF	TGCAGCGTTTTCACGGGACAGGGGCGTTATGGCTACACCTTC
-	TRBJ1-3	TRBV3-1	few	CASSPAHSGNTIYF	TGTGCCAGCAGCCCCGCCCACTCTGGAAACACCATATATTTT
-	TRBJ1-1	TRBV12-3/TRBV12-4	few	CASTGTGTVNTEAFF	TGTGCCAGCACCGGAACCGGGACGGTGAACACTGAAGCTTTCTTT
-	TRBJ2-1	TRBV7-2	few	CASSYRLNSYNEQFF	TGTGCCAGCAGCTACCGACTGAACTCCTACAATGAGCAGTTCTTC
TRBD2	TRBJ2-7	TRBV7-2	many	CASSLGAGGTYEQYF	TGTGCCAGCAGTTTAGGGGCGGGAGGGACCTACGAGCAGTACTTC
-	TRBJ2-1	TRBV6-1	few	CASSAYSTWGEQFF	TGTGCCAGCAGTGCCTATTCCACTTGGGGTGAGCAGTTCTTC
-	TRBJ1-4	TRBV29-1	few	CSVGSNEKLFF	TGCAGCGTTGGGTCTAATGAAAAACTGTTTTTT
TRBD1	TRBJ1-2	TRBV7-2	few	CASSTRTGDYGYTF	TGTGCCAGCAGCACGCGGACAGGGGACTATGGCTACACCTTC
TRBD2	TRBJ2-3	TRBV20-1	many	CSARPWGLAGVHTQYF	TGCAGTGCTAGGCCTTGGGGACTAGCGGGGGTACATACGCAGTATTTT
-	TRBJ1-5	TRBV7-2	-	CASSFSGGANQPQHF	TGTGCCAGCAGCTTCTCGGGAGGGGCCAATCAGCCCCAGCATTTT
TRBD2	TRBJ2-1	TRBV4-1	-	CASSQVTSGGPTHYNEQFF	TGCGCCAGCAGCCAAGTGACTAGCGGGGGCCCAACCCACTACAATGAGCAGTTCTTC